This TCR beta chain was sequenced in a study of monozygotic twins with inflammatory bowel disease. The study, taken as a whole, reports: Nothing supported a single strong signal or clonotype that was associated with IBD. By inverse Simpson index, TCRbeta diversity was lower in IBD patients than in healthy co-twins. It was observed that concordant and discordant twins did not differ in repertoire similarity, possibly given limited power.

Investigators made cDNA in eight separate reactions per sample. After re-calling the 5' RACE reads, TCRdb lists one entry per CDR3 protein, DNA absent. Recorded for this sample: 200,000 to 250,000 distinct CDR3 sequences. CDR3 length equals 12 residues. In germline, CDR1 is KGHSH, CDR2 LQKENI. As for this clonotype: The antigen remains unidentified.

The chain couples TRBV18 to TRBJ2-5; TCRdb's D gene call, TRBD1, goes unchecked for lack of DNA. This TCR came from a human donor with ulcerative colitis or Crohn's disease, or a healthy co-twin of an affected twin (not recorded which). Sequencing was performed on blood. The CDR3 loop is CATTDRQETQYF.